This T cell receptor beta chain was recovered during a study of blood T cell repertoires in COVID-19 (TCRdb year 2020). Some background on the complete study: Samples covering the acute and convalescent phases of COVID-19 were provided by collaborators in the United States, Italy and Spain. The material from the prospective study consisted of cDNA or gDNA derived from T cells, B-cell-depleted T cells, or PBMCs. Deeply sampled blood TCRbeta repertoires from subjects exposed to, actively infected with, or recovered from COVID-19 were included in the dataset. A freely available public database, intended as a resource for researchers studying the immune response to SARS-CoV-2, is where the repertoires were released. The samples were drawn from the first 160 participants of the ongoing ImmuneRACE study and from 1,254 subjects provided by 6 global collaborators. The sample metadata nearly always contained a de-identified subject ID, COVID-19 status, age in years and sex. HLA class I and class II types, where available, came from metadata supplied by the sample provider rather than from assay-based typing.

On the study overall, not on this receptor specifically: The quantity of clinical and demographic metadata differed by source and by participant and was supplied without curation.

The collaborating institutions used their own protocols to collect whole blood in K2EDTA tubes. For TCRbeta analysis, collaborators shipped samples as frozen whole blood, isolated PBMCs, or DNA extracted from either of those sample types. TCRbeta CDR3 regions were amplified from genomic DNA using the immunoSEQ Assay, a bias-controlled multiplex PCR. The study's processing was this. The number of nucleated cells in each sample was estimated from the amplification of reference gene primers within the assay. Sequence reads were collapsed and filtered to measure the absolute abundance of every unique TCRbeta CDR3 rearrangement. Productive Simpson clonality was computed per sample as the square root of Simpson's diversity index over productive rearrangements. Imported from immuneACCESS, the table was reduced by TCRdb to in-frame sequences with V and J called. These copies leave out some clones; in studies compared against another copy, an unresolved V gene accounts for under half, and the cause of the remainder is not known. That table supplies the V and J calls and clone size; D and trimming were determined from the DNA. The sample table shows about 240,000 clones, and about 80% are seen once. Of the sample, around 3.4% is held by the ten largest clones.

The germline V end is reduced by 5 bases and the J end by 2 bases; junction bases left unmatched: 9. Taken from the germline V gene (reference sequence), the CDR1 and CDR2 loops are LNHDA and SQIVND. Its CDR3 holds 16 amino acids, cysteine through phenylalanine. Only CDR3 DNA is held: 48 bases, read in frame from base 1. A note on this clone: No antigen is known for it. No base-level quality is on record; no much larger clone is a single base apart.

This sequence uses TRBV19 and TRBJ2-5, with 9 junctional bases fitting TRBD2. This clonotype was sampled from a woman aged 80 or older with acute or convalescent COVID-19. The sequenced sample was peripheral blood. The DNA reads TGTGCCAGTAGTTGGAGAGCGGGGGGACAGCAAGAGACCCAGTACTTC. Its coded protein is CASSWRAGGQQETQYF.